This T cell receptor (beta chain) was recovered during a study of response to subunit inactivated influenza vaccine. Broader study findings: T cells newly recruited by each seasonal influenza vaccination are few, the authors suggested.

TCRdb redid the calling of the RT-PCR reads with MiXCR, one entry per CDR3 protein. Seen here are roughly 500,000 distinct CDR3 sequences, roughly 25% observed once, and the top ten hold around 1.8%. This clonotype has a handful of counts. The antigen is not known. Specimen: CD4+ T cells sorted from PBMCs, collected around 5 days after vaccination. This clonotype originated in a man in his fifties who received an inactivated influenza vaccine.

The CDR3 DNA reads as TGTGCCAGCAGTGATGCACGGACTAGCGGGTCTTACAATGAGCAGTTCTTC. Protein product: CASSDARTSGSYNEQFF. The chain links TRBV12-3 or TRBV12-4 to TRBJ2-1; 11 bases line up with TRBD2. This CDR3 has 17 amino acids. V dropped 5 bases and J dropped 4; count of bases not matched to a gene: 10.